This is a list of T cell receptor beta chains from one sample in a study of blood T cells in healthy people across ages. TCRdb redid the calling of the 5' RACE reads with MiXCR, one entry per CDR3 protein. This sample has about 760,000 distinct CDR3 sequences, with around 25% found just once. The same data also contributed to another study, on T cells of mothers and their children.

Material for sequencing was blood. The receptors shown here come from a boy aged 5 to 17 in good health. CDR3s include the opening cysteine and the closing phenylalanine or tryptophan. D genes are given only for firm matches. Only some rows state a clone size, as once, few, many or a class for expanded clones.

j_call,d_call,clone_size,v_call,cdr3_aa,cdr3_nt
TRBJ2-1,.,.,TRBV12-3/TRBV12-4,CASTLTGGNEQFF,TGTGCCAGCACCTTGACCGGAGGCAATGAGCAGTTCTTC
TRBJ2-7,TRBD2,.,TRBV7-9,CASSLTQQTSGIYEQYF,TGTGCCAGCAGCCTCACTCAGCAGACTAGCGGTATCTACGAGCAGTACTTC
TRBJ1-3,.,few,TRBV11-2,CASSSVASGNTIYF,TGTGCCAGCAGCTCCGTAGCCTCTGGAAACACCATATATTTT
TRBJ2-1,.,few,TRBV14,CASSQGHQFANYNEQFF,TGTGCCAGCAGCCAAGGCCATCAGTTCGCCAACTACAATGAGCAGTTCTTC
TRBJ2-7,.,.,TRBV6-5,CASGNSEQYF,TGTGCCAGCGGGAATAGCGAGCAGTACTTC
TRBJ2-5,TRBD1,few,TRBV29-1,CSVEWTGDAQETQYF,TGCAGCGTTGAATGGACAGGGGACGCCCAAGAGACCCAGTACTTC
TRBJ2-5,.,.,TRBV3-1,CASSQDPPQETQYF,TGTGCCAGCAGCCAAGATCCTCCCCAAGAGACCCAGTACTTC
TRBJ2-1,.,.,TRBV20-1,CSAREGTYNEQFF,TGCAGTGCTAGAGAGGGTACGTACAATGAGCAGTTCTTC
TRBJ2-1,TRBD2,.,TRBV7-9,CASSAGLAGPNEQFF,TGTGCCAGCAGCGCGGGACTAGCGGGCCCCAATGAGCAGTTCTTC
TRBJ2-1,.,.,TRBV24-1,CATGGYRVDNEQFF,TGTGCCACAGGGGGGTATCGTGTGGACAATGAGCAGTTCTTC
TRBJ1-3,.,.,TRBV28,CASSPLLVSGNTIYF,TGTGCCAGCAGTCCCCTCCTCGTCTCTGGAAACACCATATATTTT
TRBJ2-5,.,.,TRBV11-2,CASSPRPGEHRRF,TGTGCCAGCAGCCCGAGGCCGGGAGAGCATCGACGGTTC
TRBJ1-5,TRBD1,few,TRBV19,CASRTPGTGTYSNQPQHF,TGTGCCAGTAGAACACCCGGGACAGGGACTTATAGCAATCAGCCCCAGCATTTT
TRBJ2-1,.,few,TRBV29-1,CSVGGASGEQFF,TGCAGCGTTGGAGGAGCGTCCGGTGAGCAGTTCTTC
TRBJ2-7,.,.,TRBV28,CASSLIGETSSYEQYF,TGTGCCAGCAGTTTAATCGGGGAAACCAGCTCCTACGAGCAGTACTTC
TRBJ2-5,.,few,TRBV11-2,CAGSGAKAHGTQYF,TGTGCCGGCAGTGGTGCAAAGGCTCACGGGACCCAGTACTTC
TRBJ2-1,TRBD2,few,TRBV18,CASFNELAGVGDNEQFF,TGTGCCAGCTTTAATGAACTAGCGGGAGTGGGTGACAATGAGCAGTTCTTC
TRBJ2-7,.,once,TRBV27,CASSLRAVTTYEQYF,TGTGCCAGCAGTTTAAGGGCAGTTACGACCTACGAGCAGTACTTC
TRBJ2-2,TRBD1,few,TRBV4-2,CASSQDVRTGGTGELFF,TGTGCCAGCAGCCAAGATGTCAGGACAGGGGGAACCGGGGAGCTGTTTTTT
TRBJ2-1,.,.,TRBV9,CASSPVSLNEQFF,TGTGCCAGCAGCCCCGTGTCCCTCAATGAGCAGTTCTTC
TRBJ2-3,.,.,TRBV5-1,CASSSYREFSTDTQYF,TGCGCCAGCAGCTCATACAGGGAATTTAGCACAGATACGCAGTATTTT
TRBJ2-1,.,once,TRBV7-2,CASSLESYEQFF,TGTGCCAGCAGCTTAGAGAGTTATGAGCAGTTCTTC
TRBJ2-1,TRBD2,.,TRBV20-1,CSASGGAYNEQFF,TGCAGTGCTAGCGGGGGGGCCTACAATGAGCAGTTCTTC
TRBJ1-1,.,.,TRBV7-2,CASSLAGRGGSPEAFF,TGTGCCAGCAGCTTGGCGGGCAGGGGAGGAAGTCCTGAAGCTTTCTTT
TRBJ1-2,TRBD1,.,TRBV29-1,CSAEATGGHTF,TGCAGCGCGGAGGCGACAGGGGGCCACACCTTC
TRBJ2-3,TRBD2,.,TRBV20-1,CSARGGGLGTDTQYF,TGCAGTGCTAGGGGGGGGGGATTGGGCACAGATACGCAGTATTTT
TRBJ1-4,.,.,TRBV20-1,CSAFPEFQRRGEKLFF,TGCAGTGCTTTTCCCGAGTTTCAGAGGCGCGGAGAAAAACTGTTTTTT
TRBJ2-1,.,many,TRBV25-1,CASSEATDSYNEQFF,TGTGCCAGCAGTGAAGCGACGGATTCCTACAATGAGCAGTTCTTC
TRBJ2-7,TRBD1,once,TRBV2,CASTPGTGIIYEQYF,TGTGCCAGCACCCCTGGGACAGGAATAATCTACGAGCAGTACTTC
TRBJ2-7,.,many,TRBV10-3,CAISESKAGSEQYF,TGTGCCATCAGTGAGTCGAAGGCAGGGAGTGAGCAGTACTTC
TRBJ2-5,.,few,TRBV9,CASSVATEGETQYF,TGTGCCAGCAGCGTGGCAACTGAGGGGGAGACCCAGTACTTC
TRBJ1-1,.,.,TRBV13,CASSLGPAAFF,TGTGCCAGCAGCTTAGGCCCAGCAGCTTTCTTT
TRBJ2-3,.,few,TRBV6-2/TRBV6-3,CASSYSPSDTDTQYF,TGTGCCAGCAGTTACTCGCCTAGCGACACAGATACGCAGTATTTT
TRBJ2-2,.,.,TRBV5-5,CASRLQAGELFF,TGTGCCAGTCGGCTCCAGGCCGGGGAGCTGTTTTTT
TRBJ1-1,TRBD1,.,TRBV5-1,CASSATRQGEGEAFF,TGCGCCAGCAGCGCCACTCGACAGGGAGAGGGTGAAGCTTTCTTT
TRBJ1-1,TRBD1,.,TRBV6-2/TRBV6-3,CASSLRGQGNTEAFF,TGTGCCAGCAGTCTACGGGGACAGGGCAACACTGAAGCTTTCTTT
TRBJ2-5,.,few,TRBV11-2,CASSDHRRGETQYF,TGTGCCAGCAGCGATCATAGGAGGGGAGAGACCCAGTACTTC
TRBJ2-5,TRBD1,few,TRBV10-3,CAMGQGPSPGETQYF,TGTGCCATGGGACAGGGGCCCTCCCCGGGGGAGACCCAGTACTTC
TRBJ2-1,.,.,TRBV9,CASSVSSSYNEQFF,TGTGCCAGCAGCGTCAGTAGTTCGTACAATGAGCAGTTCTTC
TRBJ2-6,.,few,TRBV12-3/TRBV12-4,CASNPPRAGANVLTF,TGTGCCAGCAATCCACCCAGGGCTGGGGCCAACGTCCTGACTTTC
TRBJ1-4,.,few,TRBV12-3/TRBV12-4,CASSPGTGIKKLFF,TGTGCCAGCAGTCCAGGGACCGGTATTAAAAAACTGTTTTTT
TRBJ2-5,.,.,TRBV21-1,CASSKVLSTGGWETQYF,TGTGCCAGCAGCAAAGTCCTATCAACAGGGGGCTGGGAGACCCAGTACTTC
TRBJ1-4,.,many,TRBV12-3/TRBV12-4,CASSPGREKLFF,TGTGCCAGCAGTCCCGGACGTGAAAAACTGTTTTTT
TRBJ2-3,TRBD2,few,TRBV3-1,CASSQDPRTSPSTDTQYF,TGTGCCAGCAGCCAAGATCCTAGGACTAGCCCTAGCACAGATACGCAGTATTTT
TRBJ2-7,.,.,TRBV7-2,CASSARGSREQYF,TGTGCCAGCAGCGCACGGGGGTCGAGGGAGCAGTACTTC
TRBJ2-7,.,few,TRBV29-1,CSVGLPDEQYF,TGCAGCGTTGGTCTTCCTGACGAGCAGTACTTC